The 16 T cell receptor beta chains below come from one sample, sequenced in a study of PD-L1 blockade in urothelial cancer. This table comes from immunoSEQ multiplex PCR, and its TCRdb copy is limited to in-frame clones, with some not included. Counted here are roughly 43,000 clones, roughly four fifths occurring once; the ten biggest clones make up approximately 2.9%. Specimen: PBMCs, collected around atezolizumab (anti-PD-L1) treatment. The receptors derive from a man aged 65 to 79 with urothelial cancer.

The chain joins TRBV7-3 to TRBJ2-1; D remains ambiguous. The CDR3 contains 13 residues. Germline V CDR1 and CDR2: SGHTA, FQGTGA. Trimming stripped 5 bases from V and 7 bases from J, with 12 bases between. In DNA form, the CDR3 reads TGTGCCAGCAGCCACGAGACTGGGAATGAGCAGTTCTTC. It translates to CASSHETGNEQFF.

V usage is TRBV2 and J usage is TRBJ2-7; 9 nucleotides match TRBD2. CDR3 size: 13 residues. The germline V gene encodes CDR1 SNHLY and CDR2 FYNNEI. V dropped 7 bases and J dropped 4; count of bases not matched to a gene: 5. In DNA form, the CDR3 reads TGTGCCAGCACGAAGCGGGAGGCTTACGAGCAGTACTTC. Translated, it gives CASTKREAYEQYF.

CDR3 region: CASSDLPLAGGNTGELFF. Written as DNA, the CDR3 is TGTGCCAGCAGTGACCTTCCACTAGCGGGAGGAAACACCGGGGAGCTGTTTTTT. This sequence joins TRBV6-4 and TRBJ2-2; TRBD2 matches 12 bases. The germline CDR1 and CDR2 sequences are MRHNA and SNTAGT. V was clipped by 2 bases and J by 2 bases; unmatched bases: 6. The CDR3 sequence is 18 residues long.

This chain connects TRBV11-2 to TRBJ2-1; TRBD1 matches 7 bases. The CDR3 length is 14 residues. CDR1 SGHAT and CDR2 FQNNGV come from the germline V gene. J was trimmed by 7 bases and V by 6 bases; bases with no gene match: 9. CDR3 coding DNA: TGTGCCAGCAGTCAAGACAGGGCTGGAAATGAGCAGTTCTTC. This translates into CASSQDRAGNEQFF.

The chain carries TRBV19 and TRBJ1-2; 7 nucleotides line up with TRBD1. The germline V gene encodes CDR1 LNHDA and CDR2 SQIVND (reference sequence). The V gene end was trimmed by 9 bases and the J gene end by 4 bases; junction bases not matched to a gene: 8. This CDR3 is built from 13 residues. The CDR3 loop is CASRDSQFYGYTF. The CDR3 DNA reads TGTGCCAGCAGGGACAGCCAATTCTATGGCTACACCTTC.

The rearrangement joins TRBV19 to TRBJ1-1, with D perhaps matching TRBD1 (6 bases). This CDR3 region has 15 residues. In germline, CDR1 is LNHDA, CDR2 SQIVND (reference sequence). Between the trimmed V and J ends, which lost 4 bases and 0 bases, there was a span of 12 bases. CDR3 sequence reads: CASSTWTDLNTEAFF. DNA of the CDR3: TGTGCCAGTAGTACCTGGACAGATTTGAACACTGAAGCTTTCTTT.

The CDR3 sequence is CASSQVTDSSNQPQHF. CDR3 in DNA: TGCGCCAGCAGCCAAGTAACGGACAGCTCAAATCAGCCCCAGCATTTT. The chain is built from TRBV4-1 and TRBJ1-5; the D gene is possibly TRBD1 (6 bases). Germline V gene lookup returns CDR1 MGHRA and CDR2 YSYEKL. V was shortened by 1 base and J by 4 bases, with 14 bases between the two germline ends. CDR3 length equals 16 residues.

V is TRBV10-3 and J is TRBJ1-5, with D uncertain. This CDR3 contains 18 residues. Germline V gene data show CDR1 as ENHRY and CDR2 as SYGVKD. Trimming pared 8 bases from V and 0 bases from J, leaving 23 bases between. In DNA, the CDR3 is TGTGCCATCCCCCCCGACCGTACCCTAGCCCTTAGCAATCAGCCCCAGCATTTT. Protein: CAIPPDRTLALSNQPQHF.

This chain uses TRBV2 with TRBJ1-1, with D hard to call. The V gene lost 1 base and the J gene lost 1 base, with 13 bases spanning the gap. This CDR3 contains 16 residues. Germline V CDR1 and CDR2: SNHLY, FYNNEI. CDR3 residues: CASSEEGRDSNTEAFF. The CDR3 nucleotides are TGTGCCAGCAGTGAAGAAGGGCGGGATTCGAACACTGAAGCTTTCTTT.

This chain uses TRBV9 with TRBJ2-1; 10 nucleotides align to TRBD2. Germline V gene data show CDR1 as SGDLS and CDR2 as YYNGEE. V was clipped by 0 bases and J by 7 bases; unmatched bases: 4. CDR3 length: 15 residues. In DNA form, the CDR3 reads TGTGCCAGCAGCGTAGAGTCAGCGGGGGGGAATGAGCAGTTCTTC. It specifies CASSVESAGGNEQFF.

CDR3 coding DNA: TGCAGTGCTAACCCAGGCACTGAAGCTTTCTTT. This codes for CSANPGTEAFF. This chain joins TRBV20-1 and TRBJ1-1; D remains ambiguous. V lost 4 bases and J 4 bases, leaving 7 bases between the germline ends. The germline gives CDR1 DFQATT, CDR2 SNEGSKA (reference sequence). CDR3 length: 11 amino acids.

To note about this clone: The junction and the germline gene differ at one end; a read error may be behind it. The V and J genes are TRBV19 and TRBJ1-5; perhaps TRBD1 as D (6 bases). The CDR3 totals 16 residues. Germline CDR1 and CDR2: LNHDA and SQIVND (reference sequence). CDR3 loop: CASSMGGGEGDQPQHF. The CDR3 DNA reads as TGTGCCAGCAGTATGGGAGGGGGGGAGGGTGATCAGCCCCAGCATTTT.

In nucleotides, the CDR3 is TGTGCCAGCACCAACGGGGGGCTAAATGGAAACACCATATATTTT. This gives the protein CASTNGGLNGNTIYF. V is TRBV7-2 and J is TRBJ1-3; D might be TRBD1 (6 bases). Germline V gene data show CDR1 as SGHTA and CDR2 as FQGNSA. Trimming shortened V by 7 bases and J by 3 bases, and 16 bases separated the two germline ends. The CDR3 has 15 residues.

The chain carries TRBV6-1 and TRBJ2-7; 8 nucleotides align to TRBD1. CDR3 length: 16 residues. V was pared by 2 bases and J by 3 bases, with 9 bases of the junction left unmatched. Germline V gene data show CDR1 as MNHNS and CDR2 as SASEGT. CDR3: CASSESGTGPLYEQYF. CDR3 in DNA: TGTGCCAGCAGTGAATCCGGGACAGGCCCCCTCTACGAGCAGTACTTC.

The chain joins TRBV9 to TRBJ2-2; the D gene is possibly TRBD1 (6 bases). V gave up 4 bases and J gave up 4 bases, with 11 bases separating them. Germline V gene sequence: CDR1 SGDLS, CDR2 YYNGEE. This CDR3 region has 14 residues. The DNA of the CDR3 is TGTGCCAGCAGCCCTACAGGGACCACCGGGGAGCTGTTTTTT. Translating it yields CASSPTGTTGELFF.

This clone appeared once. V is TRBV28 and J is TRBJ2-7; TRBD2 aligns across 8 bases. V shed 6 bases and J 7 bases; nucleotides not matched to a gene: 11. Germline V lookup: CDR1 MDHEN, CDR2 SYDVKM. This CDR3 comprises 14 residues. The CDR3: CASRREGRRGEQYF. CDR3 nucleotides: TGTGCCAGCAGACGGGAGGGCCGTAGGGGGGAGCAGTACTTC.